The rows below give T cell receptor beta chains drawn from one sample of a study of T cell repertoires in cytomegalovirus infection. No cognate antigen is known for these TCRs. From the reads, TCRdb called clonotypes with MiXCR, one entry per CDR3 protein. This sample has some 800,000 distinct CDR3 sequences, with approximately 32% found just once. Source: cultured CD8+ T cells from PBMCs, taken from culture after CMV antigen stimulation. These receptors originate from a human donor in good health (CMV status not recorded). Some clones in this sample may be carry-over from other donors' samples. Each CDR3 is given with its conserved first and last residue. The D gene is left open where the match is weak. Clone size appears in some rows only: once, few, many, or a class for an expanded clone.

>once|TRBV9|TRBJ1-1|.
TGTGCCAGCAGCGTCCAAATATCTGGTGTTTTCTTT
CASSVQISGVFF
>few|TRBV6-5|TRBJ2-1|.
TGTGCCAGCAGTTACTCGGGGGCCCCCAGGGGAAGCGAGCAGTTCTTC
CASSYSGAPRGSEQFF
>few|TRBV11-2|TRBJ2-2|TRBD1
TGTGCCAGCAGCTCAGGGACAGGGGGAGACACCGGGGAGCTGTTTTTT
CASSSGTGGDTGELFF
>.|TRBV6-5|TRBJ2-3|TRBD2
TGTGCCAGCAGCCCCGGGACTAGCGGGGGGGCTGGAGCAGATACGCAGTATTTT
CASSPGTSGGAGADTQYF
>.|TRBV5-4|TRBJ2-5|.
TGTGCCAGCAGCTGGGACTTGGGGTCAGAGACCCAGTACTTC
CASSWDLGSETQYF
>.|TRBV5-3|TRBJ2-7|.
TGTGCCAGCAGCTTATCGACAGGCTCCAGGTACGAGCCGTACTTC
CASSLSTGSRYEPYF
>.|TRBV7-6|TRBJ2-7|TRBD1
TGTGCCAGCAGCTACGTGGACAGGGGGTACGAGCAGTACTTC
CASSYVDRGYEQYF
>.|TRBV19|TRBJ2-5|.
TGTGCCAGTAGTCCTTCCGGGACAATTGCAGAGACCCAGTACTTC
CASSPSGTIAETQYF
>few|TRBV20-1|TRBJ2-1|TRBD2
TGCAGTGCTAGAGACGGGGGGGCCGTAGATGAGCAGTTCTTC
CSARDGGAVDEQFF
>.|TRBV6-2/TRBV6-3|TRBJ1-2|.
TGTGCCAGCAGTTATCAGGGGAGGAATGGCTACACCTTC
CASSYQGRNGYTF
>.|TRBV6-2/TRBV6-3|TRBJ2-7|.
TGTGCCAGCAGTGACCACCCCTACGAGCGGTACTTC
CASSDHPYERYF
>.|TRBV5-6|TRBJ1-5|.
TGTGCCAGCAGCTTCCGGGGGGGCTATAGCAATCAGCCCCAGCATTTT
CASSFRGGYSNQPQHF
>.|TRBV29-1|TRBJ2-2|TRBD2
TGCAGCGCCGGGACGGGGGGGCTCACCGGGGAGCTGTTTTTT
CSAGTGGLTGELFF
>many|TRBV7-2|TRBJ2-4|TRBD1
TGTGCCAGCAGCCTAGGACCAGACAGGGTTTTTGCCAAAAACATTCAGTACTTC
CASSLGPDRVFAKNIQYF
>many|TRBV7-6|TRBJ2-2|TRBD1
TGTGCCAGCAGCCCACAGGGGGCGGTCGGGGAGCTGTTTTTT
CASSPQGAVGELFF
>once|TRBV10-3|TRBJ2-1|TRBD2
TGTGCCGTCGGAGGTAGTAGCGGGAGTTACAATGAGCAGTTCTTC
CAVGGSSGSYNEQFF
>few|TRBV7-8|TRBJ1-2|.
TGTGCCAGCAGCTCCGAAGAGGGTGTTGGCCCCTATGGCTACACCTTC
CASSSEEGVGPYGYTF
>.|TRBV27|TRBJ2-2|TRBD2
TGTGCCAGCACCGAACTAGCGGGGGGGCCGAACACCGGGGAGCTGTTTTTT
CASTELAGGPNTGELFF
>once|TRBV4-1|TRBJ2-2|TRBD1
TGCGGCAGCAGCCTCCGGGACAGTACCGGGGAGCTGTTTTTT
CGSSLRDSTGELFF
>.|TRBV12-3/TRBV12-4|TRBJ2-3|TRBD2
TGTGCCAACAGTTCCCGGGGGGGGCCCTCGAGAGATACGCAGTATTTT
CANSSRGGPSRDTQYF
>.|TRBV6-5|TRBJ2-1|.
TGTGCCAGCAGTTACTCGGCGGCGAGCTCCTACAATGAGCAGTTCTTC
CASSYSAASSYNEQFF
>few|TRBV9|TRBJ2-1|TRBD2
TGTGCCAGCAGCGTGGCTGGCGGGGGGGCCAATGAGCAGTTCTTC
CASSVAGGGANEQFF
>.|TRBV4-1|TRBJ2-2|TRBD1
TGCGCCAGCAGCCGCGGGACAGGGGATACCGGGGAGCTGTTTTTT
CASSRGTGDTGELFF
>few|TRBV7-9|TRBJ2-1|.
TGTGCCAGCAGCTTAGCTAGCAGGGCCTACAATGAGCAGTTCTTC
CASSLASRAYNEQFF
>.|TRBV19|TRBJ1-1|.
TGTGCCACAAGGGATGACTCTATGAACACTGAAGCTTTCTTT
CATRDDSMNTEAFF
>.|TRBV4-1|TRBJ1-1|.
TGCGCCAGCAGCCAAGAGTTCGGTGGGGGTTACACTGAAGCTTTCTTT
CASSQEFGGGYTEAFF
>.|TRBV7-8|TRBJ2-5|.
TGTGCCAGCAGCCGTCGAGACGCCAACTCGATTCAAGAGACCCAGTACTTC
CASSRRDANSIQETQYF
>few|TRBV19|TRBJ1-1|.
TGTGCCAGTATAATCAGGATAGGGCTGAACACTGAAGCTTTCTTT
CASIIRIGLNTEAFF
>.|TRBV20-1|TRBJ2-1|TRBD1
TGCAGTGCCGGACAGGGGTTCAATGAGCAGTTCTTC
CSAGQGFNEQFF
>.|TRBV5-6|TRBJ1-1|.
TGTGCCAGCAGCTTGGGAGGACCGTTGAACACTGAAGCTTTCTTT
CASSLGGPLNTEAFF
>.|TRBV20-1|TRBJ1-6|.
TGCAGTGCTTATACAGGGAGTTCACCCCTCCACTTT
CSAYTGSSPLHF
>.|TRBV19|TRBJ1-1|.
TGTGCCAGTAGTCAGGTCCCAGGGAGCCCTGAAGCTTTCTTT
CASSQVPGSPEAFF
>few|TRBV2|TRBJ2-2|TRBD2
TGTGCCAGCAGTGGCTTAGGACTAGCGAATATGCGGGACACCGGGGAGCTGTTTTTT
CASSGLGLANMRDTGELFF
>few|TRBV12-3/TRBV12-4|TRBJ1-5|.
TGTGCCAGCAGTTTGGCCCGGGCTAGCAATCAGCCCCAGCATTTT
CASSLARASNQPQHF
>.|TRBV7-2|TRBJ1-2|TRBD1
TGTGCCAGCAGCCAATCGGGACAGGTGGCTGGCTACACCTTC
CASSQSGQVAGYTF
>.|TRBV4-3|TRBJ1-1|.
TGCGCCAGCAGCCACAGAGGGAGAGTTTTGGATGAAGCTTTCTTT
CASSHRGRVLDEAFF
>few|TRBV6-5|TRBJ2-7|TRBD2
TGTGCCAGCAGTCCCCCTAGCGGGGGGGCCTACGAGCAGTACTTC
CASSPPSGGAYEQYF
>.|TRBV4-3|TRBJ1-1|.
TGCGCCAGCAGCCAAGATCGAAGTGGGAACACTGAAGCTTTCTTT
CASSQDRSGNTEAFF
>few|TRBV2|TRBJ2-1|TRBD2
TGTGCCAGCAGTCACAGGGGACTAGCGGGGGAGAATGAGCAGTTCTTC
CASSHRGLAGENEQFF
>.|TRBV7-2|TRBJ2-1|TRBD2
TGTGCCAGCAGCCCACTAGCGAAAGAGCAGTTCTTC
CASSPLAKEQFF
>.|TRBV6-1|TRBJ1-2|TRBD1
TGTGCCAGCCCGGGACAGAGAAACTATGGCTACACCTTC
CASPGQRNYGYTF
>many|TRBV7-2|TRBJ1-2|.
TGTGCCCTAAGCACAGGGTTCTTCTATGGCTACACCTTC
CALSTGFFYGYTF
>few|TRBV7-9|TRBJ2-5|TRBD2
TGTGCCAGCAGCTCCCGTAGCGGGGGCCGAGCTCAAGAGACCCAGTACTTC
CASSSRSGGRAQETQYF
>few|TRBV27|TRBJ1-4|.
TGTGCCAGCAGTTACGGGATCACTAATGAAAAACTGTTTTTT
CASSYGITNEKLFF
>.|TRBV7-9|TRBJ1-1|.
TGTGCCAGCTCGGTTTTAGAAGCTTTCTTT
CASSVLEAFF